The 17 T cell receptor beta chains in this list originate from one sample, sequenced in a study of human T cells and chemical hapten exposure. TCRdb re-derived calls from the RACE reads in MiXCR, one entry per CDR3 protein. This table holds around 100,000 distinct CDR3 sequences, more than 9.5% found once. The time point is: patch test 1, 2 weeks after DPC sensitization. Regarding treatment: therapeutic diphenylcyclopropenone sensitization with weekly scalp DPC. The sequencing here drew on whole blood, taken in connection with sensitization to the hapten diphenylcyclopropenone (DPC). These receptors came from a woman in her forties with alopecia areata. Some clones in this sample may be carry-over from other donors' samples.

The chain carries TRBV20-1 and TRBJ1-5, with 9 bases aligning to TRBD1. Germline CDR1 DFQATT, CDR2 SNEGSKA (reference sequence). The CDR3 totals 15 residues. The junction had 9 bases not matched to a gene; V was cut back by 3 bases and J by 6 bases. This CDR3 is CSASALGQGGQPQHF. In DNA form, the CDR3 reads TGCAGTGCTAGCGCCCTGGGACAGGGAGGTCAGCCCCAGCATTTT.

A few counts support this clonotype. The chain has TRBV6-6 and TRBJ1-5; TRBD1 is a possible D gene (5 bases). Germline CDR1 and CDR2: MNHNY and SVGAGI (reference sequence). The germline V and J ends were trimmed by 2 bases and 5 bases, with 10 bases remaining between them. This CDR3 has 14 amino acids. The DNA for the CDR3 is TGTGCCAGCAGTTACGGGGGAGCCGATCAGCCCCAGCATTTT. It codes for CASSYGGADQPQHF.

This clonotype was seen ten or more times. This chain uses TRBV20-1 with TRBJ2-7; possibly TRBD1 for D (6 bases). Trimming stripped 5 bases from V and 2 bases from J, with 16 bases between. CDR1 is DFQATT and CDR2 is SNEGSKA in the germline V gene (reference sequence). This CDR3 comprises 14 residues. The CDR3 bases are TGCAGTGCTCAGGCCCGGACAGTGGCCTACGAGCAGTACTTC. This gives the protein CSAQARTVAYEQYF.

This clonotype was picked up a small number of times. The chain combines TRBV3-1 with TRBJ2-5; TRBD2 agrees at 7 bases. CDR3 length equals 17 residues. V was pared by 0 bases and J by 1 base, with 8 bases of the junction left unmatched. Germline lookup yields CDR1 LGHDT and CDR2 YNNKEL (reference sequence). The CDR3, as DNA: TGTGCCAGCAGCCAAGAATCGGGGGGTGGTGGCCAAGAGACCCAGTACTTC. Protein product: CASSQESGGGGQETQYF.

This clonotype was seen only once. The gene calls are TRBV29-1 and TRBJ2-3; 12 bases fit TRBD1. The CDR3 length is 14 residues. J was trimmed by 4 bases and V by 5 bases; bases with no gene match: 4. In germline, CDR1 is SQVTM, CDR2 ANQGSEA. CDR3 amino acids: CSVTGTGGPDTQYF. CDR3 bases: TGCAGCGTTACCGGGACAGGGGGCCCAGATACGCAGTATTTT.

V and J are TRBV6-4 and TRBJ2-3; D remains unclear. CDR1 and CDR2 (germline): MRHNA, SNTAGT. Trimming took off 7 bases at V and 4 bases at J, with 12 bases between the two ends. The CDR3 runs 13 residues. CDR3 amino acids: CASTSRPPDTQYF. The CDR3 DNA is TGTGCCAGCACCTCCCGTCCTCCAGATACGCAGTATTTT.

This clonotype was detected many times. This chain uses TRBV3-1 with TRBJ2-3; D unresolved. This CDR3 has 14 residues. Germline V CDR1 and CDR2: LGHDT, YNNKEL (reference sequence). Trimming took 4 bases from V and 4 from J, leaving 12 bases between them. The CDR3 here is CASSRRSLPDTQYF. CDR3 DNA sequence: TGTGCCAGCAGCCGCCGCTCGCTACCAGATACGCAGTATTTT.

This clonotype was counted ten times or more. The chain uses TRBV12-3 or TRBV12-4 and TRBJ1-4; no reliable D call. The CDR3 runs 14 residues. V was trimmed by 2 bases and J by 7 bases, leaving 11 bases between them. As DNA, the CDR3 is TGTGCCAGCAGTTTAAGCGCAAGGAGTGAAAAACTGTTTTTT. Amino acids: CASSLSARSEKLFF.

This clonotype occurred many times. V and J are TRBV29-1 and TRBJ1-1, with TRBD1 identical over 9 bases. In germline, CDR1 is SQVTM, CDR2 ANQGSEA. J gave up 1 base and V 7 bases, and 4 bases lay outside the gene matches. CDR3 length equals 13 residues. The CDR3 DNA follows: TGCAGCGCCGGACAGGGGAAGAACACTGAAGCTTTCTTT. Translating it yields CSAGQGKNTEAFF.

This clonotype was detected many times. The V gene is TRBV5-1, the J gene TRBJ1-2; D is ambiguous. V was shortened by 3 bases and J by 8 bases, with 14 bases between the two germline ends. This CDR3 region has 13 residues. Germline V gene data show CDR1 as SGHRS and CDR2 as YFSETQ. The chain's CDR3 is CASSSLAVEGYTF. The CDR3 nucleotides are TGCGCCAGCAGCTCTTTGGCCGTAGAGGGCTACACCTTC.

This clonotype was observed at least ten times. The V call is TRBV20-1, the J call TRBJ2-3; TRBD2 matches at 10 bases. With V trimmed by 0 bases and J by 2 bases, 5 bases remained unmatched. Germline V lookup: CDR1 DFQATT, CDR2 SNEGSKA (reference sequence). CDR3 length: 16 residues. CDR3 DNA: TGCAGTGCTAGAGAGCTAGCGGGAGTGTACACAGATACGCAGTATTTT. The encoded protein is CSARELAGVYTDTQYF.

V is TRBV4-1 and J is TRBJ2-1; 12 bases fit TRBD2. The CDR3 runs 15 residues. CDR1 and CDR2 (germline): MGHRA, YSYEKL. Germline trimming cut 4 bases from V and 7 bases from J; bases unmatched to any gene: 5. The CDR3 region has the DNA TGCGCCAGCAGCCCCGGACTAGCGGGGATAAATGAGCAGTTCTTC. The encoded protein is CASSPGLAGINEQFF.

This clonotype has only a few counts. The gene calls are TRBV7-2 and TRBJ2-7, with D possibly TRBD1 on 7 matching bases. The CDR3 length is 15 residues. V shed 5 bases and J shed 1 base, with 15 bases lying between them. Germline values: CDR1 SGHTA, CDR2 FQGNSA. CDR3 amino acids: CASSAPTGRSYEQYF. The CDR3 DNA is TGTGCCAGCAGCGCCCCGACAGGGAGGTCCTACGAGCAGTACTTC. The variable domain in full, with the rest retrieved from reference TRBV7-2 and TRBJ2-7, is GAGVSQSPSNKVTEKGKDVELRCDPISGHTALYWYRQSLGQGLEFLIYFQGNSAPDKSGLPSDRFSAERTGGSVSTLTIQRTQQEDSAVYLCASSAPTGRSYEQYFGPGTRLTVT.

This clonotype was counted many times. The chain links TRBV12-5 to TRBJ2-7, with D hard to call. Trimming removed 2 bases at V and 6 bases at J, with 11 bases between. The CDR3 loop spans 13 amino acids. The germline V gene has CDR1 LGHNT and CDR2 FRNRAP. The CDR3 spells CASGLHGLTEQYF. The CDR3 bases are TGTGCTAGTGGTTTGCATGGGCTTACCGAGCAGTACTTC.

Only a few counts were recorded for this clonotype. The chain couples TRBV5-4 to TRBJ2-2; D gene uncertain. The CDR3 sequence is 15 residues long. Trimming took 2 bases from V and 0 from J, leaving 8 bases between them. Germline CDR1 is SGHNT and CDR2 is YYREEE (reference sequence). As DNA, the CDR3 is TGTGCCAGCAGCTTCGTCCGAGCGAACACCGGGGAGCTGTTTTTT. Translated: CASSFVRANTGELFF. The full variable domain, its missing parts supplied by reference TRBV5-4 and TRBJ2-2, is ETGVTQSPTHLIKTRGQQVTLRCSSQSGHNTVSWYQQALGQGPQFIFQYYREEENGRGNFPPRFSGLQFPNYSSELNVNALELDDSALYLCASSFVRANTGELFFGEGSRLTVL.

This clonotype was detected only a few times. J is TRBJ2-5 and V is TRBV30; 12 bases are shared with TRBD1. V shed 3 bases and J 3 bases; nucleotides not matched to a gene: 14. Germline V gene data show CDR1 as GTSNPN and CDR2 as SVGIG (reference sequence). This CDR3 region has 18 residues. The CDR3 region is CAWSTGTGGALWEETQYF. DNA of the CDR3: TGTGCCTGGAGCACCGGGACAGGGGGCGCACTTTGGGAAGAGACCCAGTACTTC. Complete variable domain (other parts from reference TRBV30 and TRBJ2-5): SQTIHQWPATLVQPVGSPLSLECTVEGTSNPNLYWYRQAAGRGLQLLFYSVGIGQISSEVPQNLSASRPQDRQFILSSKKLLLSDSGFYLCAWSTGTGGALWEETQYFGPGTRLLVL.

This clonotype has just a few counts. The V call is TRBV29-1, the J call TRBJ1-2; D remains unclear. The V gene's germline CDR1 is SQVTM and CDR2 ANQGSEA. The CDR3 sequence is 13 residues long. V was shortened by 4 bases and J by 2 bases, with 11 bases between the two germline ends. The CDR3 sequence is CSVGPRQNYGYTF. In nucleotides, the CDR3 is TGCAGCGTTGGGCCACGGCAAAACTATGGCTACACCTTC.